This T cell receptor (beta chain) was retrieved from a study of chemoradiotherapy in HPV16-positive cancers. Notes on the study in general: Non-HPV-specific T cells did not expand in tumors during treatment, whereas candidate HPV-specific clones and E7-related motifs did. Better recurrence-free survival went with HPV-responsive T-cell expansion in HPV16-positive patients.

Over chemoradiotherapy, repertoires were sampled more than once. About this clone itself: As yet, its antigen is unknown.

Profiling relied on immunoSEQ multiplex PCR, and the TCRdb table lists in-frame clones only, not all of them. The sample has under 15,000 clones, roughly four fifths seen once; the top ten hold 0.85% to 1.3%. This receptor was taken from a human donor with HPV-associated anogenital cancer. This material was acquired from a patient who underwent chemoradiotherapy.

The CDR3 DNA sequence: TGTGCCTGGAGTGTACTCCAGGGACTAGGTAGTCCTGCGCAGTATTTT. It translates to CAWSVLQGLGSPAQYF. The chain has TRBV30 and TRBJ2-3, with 8 bases identical to TRBD2. The CDR3 covers 16 residues. Trimming cost V 0 bases and J 10 bases; bases outside gene matches: 15. Germline-derived CDR1 and CDR2 are GTSNPN and SVGIG (reference sequence).